Listed below are T cell receptor beta chains from one sample, sequenced in a study of blood T cell repertoires in COVID-19. Assay: immunoSEQ multiplex PCR; the TCRdb copy retains only in-frame clones and omits some. The sample has nearly 350,000 clones; 87% are singletons. The sample was peripheral blood. These receptors came from a woman aged 50 to 60 with COVID-19, enrolled during active disease. CDR3s include the opening cysteine and the closing phenylalanine or tryptophan.

v_gene: TRBV11-3; CDR3aa: CASRGSEAFF
v_gene: TRBV24-1; CDR3aa: CATGGIRGREVSGSRNEQFF
v_gene: TRBV30; CDR3aa: CAWRRWEGVNTEAFF
v_gene: TRBV4-2; CDR3aa: CASSQEVGPGTAPFYEQYF
v_gene: TRBV19; CDR3aa: CASSIVPGGRRDTQYF
v_gene: TRBV24-1; CDR3aa: CATSDPRTGFYGYTF
v_gene: TRBV30; CDR3aa: CGPPGGRYTF
v_gene: TRBV30; CDR3aa: CAWSVRDRGPRGYTF
v_gene: TRBV19; CDR3aa: CASSMGATNEKLFF
v_gene: TRBV7-6; CDR3aa: CASSLIPGQGAQPQHF
v_gene: TRBV9; CDR3aa: CAGSEYRGVSQPQHF
v_gene: TRBV7-9; CDR3aa: CASSLTVGGLAGDYEQYF
v_gene: TRBV11-2; CDR3aa: CASSVDRYGYTF
v_gene: TRBV11-3; CDR3aa: CASSRLSTEAFF
v_gene: TRBV7-9; CDR3aa: CASSIGTGGFGTDTQYF
v_gene: TRBV4-2; CDR3aa: CASSQSGTGAREQYF
v_gene: TRBV7-3; CDR3aa: CASSPQGNQPQHF
v_gene: TRBV15; CDR3aa: CATSRGGTSYNEQFF
v_gene: TRBV7-2; CDR3aa: CATKTGPNTGELFF
v_gene: TRBV2; CDR3aa: CASTVQGGRTEAFF
v_gene: TRBV7-2; CDR3aa: CASSTTGDGYEQYF
v_gene: TRBV12-3/TRBV12-4; CDR3aa: CASSLSIREPQHF
v_gene: TRBV7-9; CDR3aa: CASSLGRDIYGYTF
v_gene: TRBV19; CDR3aa: CASTPGLAGGPSLGEQYF
v_gene: TRBV5-1; CDR3aa: CASSLAGGGRENTEAFF
v_gene: TRBV29-1; CDR3aa: CTIGGVSTNEQFF
v_gene: TRBV19; CDR3aa: CASSIPVKNSPLHF